Listed below are T cell receptor beta chains from one sample, sequenced in a study of T cell responses to AZD1222 COVID-19 vaccine. The table came from immunoSEQ multiplex PCR; TCRdb's copy has only in-frame clones and leaves some out. This table has some 120,000 clones, about 89% appearing once. Sequencing used peripheral blood, obtained on day 0 of AZD1222 vaccination. The source is an adult in good health. The CDR3 runs from the conserved cysteine through the conserved F or W. The order of the fields is V gene, D gene, clone size, J gene, CDR3 protein, CDR3 DNA. D genes are given only for firm matches. Some rows have no size entry. The others give once, few or many, or a class for an expanded clone.

>TRBV7-2|TRBD1|NA|TRBJ1-2
CASSLGSGGGYTF
TGTGCCAGCAGCTTGGGTTCAGGGGGCGGCTACACCTTC
>TRBV7-9|NA|NA|TRBJ1-2
CASSLGDPNYGYTF
TGTGCCAGCAGCTTGGGAGATCCTAACTATGGCTACACCTTC
>TRBV5-4|TRBD2|NA|TRBJ2-3
CASSPLAGVGDTQYF
TGTGCCAGCAGCCCTCTAGCGGGGGTGGGAGATACGCAGTATTTT
>TRBV6-5|NA|NA|TRBJ1-6
CASTLTGPYNSPLHF
TGTGCCAGCACCTTAACGGGTCCCTATAATTCACCCCTCCACTTT
>TRBV7-9|TRBD1|NA|TRBJ2-7
CASSAPGTGSSYEQYF
TGTGCCAGCAGCGCCCCCGGGACAGGGAGCTCCTACGAGCAGTACTTC
>TRBV18|TRBD1|once|TRBJ2-1
CASSPPRQGASSYNEQFF
TGTGCCAGCTCACCACCGAGACAGGGGGCTAGCTCCTACAATGAGCAGTTCTTC
>TRBV7-9|TRBD2|NA|TRBJ2-1
CASSQTSGGANEQFF
TGTGCCAGCAGCCAGACTAGCGGGGGGGCCAATGAGCAGTTCTTC
>TRBV15|NA|medium-sized|TRBJ2-2
CATRSRGTGELFF
TGTGCCACCCGGTCACGCGGTACCGGGGAGCTGTTTTTT
>TRBV9|NA|NA|TRBJ2-3
CASSVDRDRRGSTDTQYF
TGTGCCAGCAGCGTAGATAGGGACCGCCGTGGAAGCACAGATACGCAGTATTTT
>TRBV7-9|NA|NA|TRBJ2-5
CASSLVRRGSPETQYF
TGTGCCAGCAGCTTAGTCCGCAGGGGCTCTCCAGAGACCCAGTACTTC
>TRBV2|NA|NA|TRBJ1-3
CASSEGANTIYF
TGTGCCAGCAGTGAAGGGGCGAACACCATATATTTT
>TRBV19|NA|NA|TRBJ1-5
CASSTSGGRPQHF
TGTGCCAGTAGTACCTCCGGGGGGAGGCCCCAGCATTTT
>TRBV11-1|NA|once|TRBJ2-7
CASSLVRGESYEQYF
TGTGCCAGCAGCTTAGTTCGGGGTGAATCCTACGAGCAGTACTTC
>TRBV4-1|TRBD2|NA|TRBJ2-1
CASRFLAGGRNEQFF
TGCGCCAGCAGATTTCTAGCGGGGGGACGGAATGAGCAGTTCTTC
>TRBV19|NA|NA|TRBJ2-3
CASRGVTDTQYF
TGTGCCAGTAGGGGGGTCACAGATACGCAGTATTTT
>TRBV7-3|NA|NA|TRBJ2-1
CASSLIGGLNNEQFF
TGTGCCAGCAGCTTGATCGGGGGATTAAACAATGAGCAGTTCTTC
>TRBV14|NA|few|TRBJ2-7
CASSQDRTSYEQYF
TGTGCCAGCAGCCAAGATCGGACTTCCTACGAGCAGTACTTC
>TRBV9|NA|NA|TRBJ2-5
CASSVGGSNQETQYF
TGTGCCAGCAGCGTAGGAGGCAGTAACCAAGAGACCCAGTACTTC
>TRBV9|NA|NA|TRBJ1-6
CASSATGNSPLHF
TGTGCCAGCAGCGCAACGGGGAATTCACCCCTCCACTTT
>TRBV6-5|TRBD1|NA|TRBJ1-6
CASCGTGDNSPLHF
TGTGCCAGCTGCGGGACAGGGGACAATTCACCCCTCCACTTT
>TRBV4-3|NA|NA|TRBJ2-2
CASSQDSKRNTGELFF
TGCGCCAGCAGCCAAGATAGTAAACGAAACACCGGGGAGCTGTTTTTT
>TRBV6-2/TRBV6-3|TRBD2|once|TRBJ2-1
CASSYRWGGPNEQFF
TGTGCCAGCAGTTACAGGTGGGGGGGACCCAATGAGCAGTTCTTC
>TRBV11-2|NA|NA|TRBJ1-2
CASPDNNYGYTF
TGTGCCAGCCCCGACAATAACTATGGCTACACCTTC
>TRBV28|TRBD1|NA|TRBJ2-1
CASSFFAGGNNEQFF
TGTGCCAGCAGTTTTTTCGCAGGGGGTAACAATGAGCAGTTCTTC
>TRBV14|TRBD2|NA|TRBJ2-1
CASSEAGLAGEQFF
TGTGCCAGCAGCGAAGCCGGCCTAGCGGGGGAGCAGTTCTTC
>TRBV19|NA|NA|TRBJ2-4
CASSIGGHLLAKNIQYF
TGTGCCAGTAGTATAGGAGGGCATCTACTAGCCAAAAACATTCAGTACTTC